This TCR beta chain was identified in a study of T cells after yellow fever vaccination. Unmatched junction bases numbered 7, after V lost 11 bases and J lost 0 bases. Germline V gene lookup returns CDR1 KGHSH and CDR2 LQKENI. CDR3 length: 13 amino acids. Generation of TCR cDNA used 5'RACE template switching (which added a universal primer site and UMIs). TCRdb independently ran MiXCR on the 5' RACE reads; one entry per CDR3 protein. This sample has almost 600,000 distinct CDR3 sequences, with roughly 14% found just once. As regards this clonotype: Its antigen is currently unknown.

Regarding the study as a whole: Across the CD4 and CD8 compartments, a small share of clonotypes was present in both. Among primary-vaccination clones, most reappeared after the booster, at approximately 97% for CD4 and 85% to 90% for CD8.

The specimen was PBMCs, collected on the day of the yellow fever booster vaccination. The V call is TRBV18, the J call TRBJ2-7; TRBD1 aligns across 7 bases. The source of this sequence is a man aged 30 to 39 who received the YFV17D yellow fever vaccine. The CDR3 spells CAGRTGFSYEQYF. CDR3 sequence (DNA): TGTGCCGGTAGGACAGGATTCTCCTACGAGCAGTACTTC.